This entry features one T cell receptor beta chain sequence. Its antigen is not yet known. Base quality data are lacking; no much larger clone is found one base away. The TCR beta CDR3 regions were amplified from the RNA transcripts. The TCR CDR3 was subjected to a first round of RT-PCR using the HTBI primer set and the Qiagen OneStep RT-PCR kit. The libraries were constructed in a second round of multiplex PCR and then size-selected and purified. Libraries were sequenced paired-end with 100 bp reads on an Illumina HiSeq2000. The authors' pipeline ran thus. Raw data were processed with SOAPnuke, discarding reads with adapters, uncalled bases, mean Phred below 15, or no exact constant-primer or identifier match. COPE v1.2.5 was used to merge high-quality paired reads, and clonotypes were defined as unique nucleotide sequences. MiTCR v1.1 was used to align the clonotypes against IMGT TRBV, TRBD and TRBJ reference segments. The analysis was restricted to V-J combinations with a frequency above 0.0001, which together covered 99% to 99.2% of the repertoires. The TCS score was defined as the ratio of F50 (clonal expansion) to E x V (chaos), calculated using BLOSUM62-based TCRdist between CDR3 peptides within each V-J. Welch's t-statistics and random forest reduced 500 to 650 V-J features to roughly 13, which were used in a naive Bayes classifier (R e1071). The raw public reads went through TCRdb reprocessing: fastp at Q25, MiXCR clone calling, in-frame beta chains kept. Here each entry gathers all rows of one CDR3 protein and keeps the most common genes and DNA. TCRdb, not the authors, supplied the V and J calls. This sample holds 75,000 to 100,000 distinct CDR3 sequences; roughly 56% were observed only once. 25% to 30% of the sample belongs to the ten largest clones.

Sequences LNHNV (CDR1) and YYDKDF (CDR2) are obtained from the germline V gene (reference sequence). The CDR3 contains 14 residues, cysteine and phenylalanine counted. The CDR3 DNA has 42 bases and is translated from base 1. V is pruned by 3 bases and J by 8 bases, leaving 6 bases of the junction without a gene match. The entry originates in a study of T cells in Graves' hyperthyroidism and ophthalmopathy (dated by TCRdb to about 2019). Some background on the complete study: Peripheral blood samples were taken at initial diagnosis, before any treatment was given. The approximately 90 discovery patients were randomly split 7:3 into training and test sets. In about 6 Graves' hyperthyroidism patients, the study also compared T-cell repertoires from thyroid tissue with T-cell repertoires from blood. After blood sampling, hyperthyroidism patients were treated with methimazole at a starting dose of 30 mg daily, and ophthalmopathy patients were treated with high-dose intravenous methylprednisolone. The paper reports TCR Vbeta CDR3 sequencing of some 140 peripheral blood samples: 43 ophthalmopathy, about 75 hyperthyroidism and approximately 17 progressor patients. Prospective prediction of ophthalmopathy was tested in an independent validation cohort of some 20 hyperthyroidism patients and around 16 patients who later progressed to ophthalmopathy. TCR V-J signatures able to tell the groups apart were searched for in a discovery cohort of around 95 patients, of whom roughly 42 had Graves' ophthalmopathy and more than 55 had stable Graves' hyperthyroidism.

Graves' hyperthyroidism was defined as stable when no progression to ophthalmopathy occurred over 18 months of follow-up. Hyperthyroidism patients were newly diagnosed, with disease duration under 2 months, and aged 18 to 65 years. Patients with uncontrolled infections, other autoimmune diseases, pregnancy or lactation were excluded. Diagnoses relied on clinical symptoms, serum thyroxine and TRAb, thyroid ultrasound and orbital computed tomography. Ficoll-Paque density gradient centrifugation was used to isolate PBMCs from approximately 10 ml of fresh peripheral blood. Total RNA was extracted with Trizol reagent, and quality was checked on an Agilent 2100 Bioanalyzer. Overall study results and their limits: In cross-validation, a model built on a 13 V-J signature told ophthalmopathy apart from stable hyperthyroidism with 87.88% sensitivity and about 81% specificity, and in testing the same model reached 80%/75%. Sample size was not statistically predetermined, and blinding of investigators to group allocation was not performed. Most expanded thyroid clonotypes (frequency above 0.001) were also detected in blood, a finding suggesting that blood repertoires may reflect thyroid immune responses. In validation, progression to ophthalmopathy was predicted by the model with 65% to 71% sensitivity and approximately 78% specificity, a median of about 6.8 months before onset.

Sequenced input: blood. The rearrangement joined TRBV15 to TRBJ1-4; 7 middle bases align to TRBD1. The receptor's source is a woman between 40 and 50 years old with Graves' hyperthyroidism. The nucleotide sequence reads as follows: TGTGCCACCAGCAGCCTAGACAGGGAGGAAAAACTGTTTTTT. The translation is CATSSLDREEKLFF.